This T cell receptor (beta chain) was recorded in a study of shared clonotypes between healthy human individuals. Germline V CDR1 and CDR2: MDHEN, SYDVKM. The CDR3 runs 14 residues. The junction had 3 bases not matched to a gene; V was cut back by 3 bases and J by 4 bases. Execution of the assay was at deep level. The assay was immunoSEQ multiplex PCR, and TCRdb's table has in-frame clones only and misses some. Of about 2,200,000 clones listed, 85% to 95% are singletons. CD45RO negativity and positive selection for CCR7 defined naive CD8 cells, a population that excluded terminally differentiated effector memory CD45RA+ cells. Findings and caveats of the study: Clonotype sharing across several donors was observed for around 4.5% of naive CD4 clonotypes. Depth of sequencing was expected to influence donor clonotype sharing.

Concerning this clone: Its antigen is currently unknown. This CDR3 is also generated by other DNA sequences in the sample.

This sequence originates from a man in his late teens or twenties in good health. Some clones in this sample may be carry-over from other donors' samples. The V call is TRBV28, the J call TRBJ1-1, with TRBD1 identical over 9 bases. Sequenced input: naive CD8+ T cells from PBMCs. CDR3 nucleotide sequence: TGTGCCAGCAGTTTGGACAGGGGCGGCACTGAAGCTTTCTTT. Its protein is CASSLDRGGTEAFF.